Listed below are T cell receptor beta chains from one sample, sequenced in a study of blood T cell repertoires in COVID-19. TCRdb keeps only in-frame clones here, not all; method: immunoSEQ multiplex PCR. The table has approximately 45,000 clones, about 85% seen once. Sample: peripheral blood. Receptors were obtained from a human donor in a cohort sampled during active COVID-19. CDR3s include the opening cysteine and the closing phenylalanine or tryptophan. The D gene is left open where the match is weak. Some rows mark clone size as missing; the rest say once, few, many or name a class of expanded clone.

V	J	size	D	DNA	CDR3
TRBV3-1/TRBV3-2	TRBJ2-1	NA	TRBD2	TGTGCCAGCAGCCAACGACGACTAGCGGGGGCCGACAATGAGCAGTTCTTC	CASSQRRLAGADNEQFF
TRBV4-1	TRBJ1-1	NA	NA	TGCGCCAGCAGCCAAAGACAGCAGAACACTGAAGCTTTCTTT	CASSQRQQNTEAFF
TRBV7-8	TRBJ2-7	NA	TRBD2	TGTGCCAGCAGCTTAGAGCGGGGGACTAGCCACGAGCAGTACTTC	CASSLERGTSHEQYF
TRBV28	TRBJ2-7	NA	NA	TGTGCCGCAGGGGTTCTTACTTCCTACGAGCAGTACTTC	CAAGVLTSYEQYF
TRBV27	TRBJ2-1	once	TRBD2	TGTGCCAGCAGTTTAAAAAAGCTAGCGGGAGTGGATGAGCAGTTCTTC	CASSLKKLAGVDEQFF
TRBV7-2	TRBJ1-2	few	TRBD1	TGTGCCAGCCCGGGACAGGGGAACTATGGCTACACCTTC	CASPGQGNYGYTF
TRBV20-1	TRBJ2-5	NA	NA	TGCAGTGCTAGTGCTAGCCACGAGACCCAGTACTTC	CSASASHETQYF
TRBV30	TRBJ1-4	NA	NA	TGTGCCTGGAGTGTAAAAGGAGTTGGCGGTGAAAAACTGTTTTTT	CAWSVKGVGGEKLFF
TRBV6-5	TRBJ1-1	NA	NA	TGTGCCAGCAGTTACTTTAGTACAGGGATAAGCACTGAAGCTTTCTTT	CASSYFSTGISTEAFF
TRBV14	TRBJ2-7	few	NA	TGTGCCAGCAGCCGACAGGGGGCGGCTAGCGGGAGCAGGTACGAGCAGTACTTC	CASSRQGAASGSRYEQYF
TRBV5-1	TRBJ1-3	NA	NA	TGCGCCAGCAGCTTGGTGGGGGCCCTCTCTGGAAACACCATATATTTT	CASSLVGALSGNTIYF
TRBV6-2/TRBV6-3	TRBJ2-7	NA	NA	TGTGCCAGCAGTAAACAGCAATACGAGCAGTACTTC	CASSKQQYEQYF
TRBV15	TRBJ2-2	NA	NA	TGTGCCACCAGCAGAGTCGCGGTGCGGGGCGCGAACACCGGGGAGCTGTTTTTT	CATSRVAVRGANTGELFF
TRBV7-9	TRBJ2-1	NA	NA	TGTGCCAGCAATGGTGGGGGCACTTACAATGAGCAGTTCTTC	CASNGGGTYNEQFF
TRBV19	TRBJ2-7	NA	TRBD1	TGTGCCAGTAGTGGACAGGGTTTTCCCTACGAGCAGTACTTC	CASSGQGFPYEQYF
TRBV27	TRBJ1-2	NA	NA	TGTGCCAGCAGTTTATGGGGGGGGGCGGCGAACTATGGCTACACCTTC	CASSLWGGAANYGYTF
TRBV7-2	TRBJ2-1	NA	TRBD2	TGTGCCAGCAGCTTCCCGGGACTAGCGGGAGTGGGTGAGCAGTTCTTC	CASSFPGLAGVGEQFF
TRBV4-3	TRBJ2-1	NA	TRBD2	TGCGCCAGCAGCCAAGATACATCGACTAGCGGGCAGTCCTCCTACAATGAGCAGTTCTTC	CASSQDTSTSGQSSYNEQFF
TRBV6-5	TRBJ1-6	once	NA	TGTGCCAGCAGTTACGTCGACGGGTCTAATTCACCCCTCCACTTT	CASSYVDGSNSPLHF
TRBV7-9	TRBJ2-6	NA	NA	TGTGCCAGCAGCTTTCTTGCGGGACGTATAGTCTCTGGGGCCAACGTCCTGACTTTC	CASSFLAGRIVSGANVLTF
TRBV30	TRBJ1-2	NA	NA	TGTGCCTGGAGGATCGCCCGAGGCTATGGCTACACCTTC	CAWRIARGYGYTF
TRBV6-2/TRBV6-3	TRBJ2-1	NA	TRBD1	TGTGCCAGCAGCGACAGGGGGCTACGGACCCTCGCCAAGACCTACAATGAGCAGTTCTTC	CASSDRGLRTLAKTYNEQFF
TRBV18	TRBJ2-2	NA	NA	TGTGCCAGCTCTATGAGGACCGGGGAGCTGTTTTTT	CASSMRTGELFF
TRBV4-3	TRBJ2-1	few	TRBD1	TGCGCCAGCAGCCAGCGACAGGGGCCGCGCAATGAGCAGTTCTTC	CASSQRQGPRNEQFF
TRBV7-9	TRBJ2-3	NA	TRBD1	TGTGCCAGCAGCCTCGGACAGGGGGGCACAGATACGCAGTATTTT	CASSLGQGGTDTQYF
TRBV2	TRBJ1-6	few	TRBD1	TGTGCCAGCGCGTATGACAGGGGGCTATCACCCCTCCACTTT	CASAYDRGLSPLHF
TRBV5-1	TRBJ1-5	NA	TRBD1	TGCGCCAGCAGCACAGGGGACGGCAATCAGCCCCAGCATTTT	CASSTGDGNQPQHF
TRBV19	TRBJ1-5	NA	NA	TGTGCCAGTAATTTGATCGGTTATCAGCCCCAGCATTTT	CASNLIGYQPQHF
TRBV6-4	TRBJ1-5	NA	NA	TGTGCCAGCAGTGACCCCCAGGCAAACAATCAGCCCCAGCATTTT	CASSDPQANNQPQHF
TRBV27	TRBJ1-6	NA	NA	TGTGCCAGCAGTTTATCGAGACCTCTTGGGCTCTATAATTCACCCCTCCACTTT	CASSLSRPLGLYNSPLHF
TRBV5-1	TRBJ1-1	NA	NA	TGCGCCAGCAGCTTGGGGGCAGGGTGGGACACTGAAGCTTTCTTT	CASSLGAGWDTEAFF
TRBV6-5	TRBJ2-7	NA	NA	TGTGCCAGCAGTTACTCGGCAGCCGGGGGATTCTACGAGCAGTACTTC	CASSYSAAGGFYEQYF
TRBV28	TRBJ2-5	once	TRBD1	TGTGCCAGCAGGGCCGAGGGACAGGGGTTTAAGGAGACCCAGTACTTC	CASRAEGQGFKETQYF
TRBV3-1/TRBV3-2	TRBJ2-7	NA	TRBD1	TGTGCCAGCAGCCCCCCGGACAGGCCCTACGAGCAGTACTTC	CASSPPDRPYEQYF
TRBV3-1/TRBV3-2	TRBJ1-6	few	NA	TGTGCCAGCAGCCAACAGATTAATTCACCCCTCCACTTT	CASSQQINSPLHF
TRBV7-8	TRBJ2-7	NA	TRBD1	TGTGCCAGCAGCTTGGGGAGATTTCCGGGACAGGGGCTCTACGAGCAGTACTTC	CASSLGRFPGQGLYEQYF
TRBV19	TRBJ1-1	NA	NA	TGTGCCAGTAGTTGGGACTGGCGGACTGAAGCTTTCTTT	CASSWDWRTEAFF
TRBV19	TRBJ1-1	NA	NA	TGTGCCAGTACCGTTACGGGGGGTTTGAACACTGAAGCTTTCTTT	CASTVTGGLNTEAFF
TRBV27	TRBJ1-2	NA	NA	TGTGCCAGCAGTTTACTCGCGGGGGCGGGGGGCTACACCTTC	CASSLLAGAGGYTF
TRBV28	TRBJ2-2	NA	TRBD1	TGTGCCAGCAGTTGGGACAGGATGACCGGGGAGCTGTTTTTT	CASSWDRMTGELFF
TRBV4-1	TRBJ1-1	once	TRBD1	TGCGCCAGCAGCCAAGGCCGACAGGGTCGGGACACTGAAGCTTTCTTT	CASSQGRQGRDTEAFF
TRBV5-6	TRBJ2-1	NA	TRBD1	TGTGCCAGCAGCGGGGACAGGGGGCACTACAATGAGCAGTTCTTC	CASSGDRGHYNEQFF
TRBV6-5	TRBJ2-3	NA	NA	TGTGCCAGCAGTCCCCGGCGGACAGATACGCAGTATTTT	CASSPRRTDTQYF
TRBV2	TRBJ2-7	NA	TRBD2	TGTGCCAGCGGGGGACTAGAGACTTACGAGCAGTACTTC	CASGGLETYEQYF
TRBV19	TRBJ2-7	NA	TRBD2	TGTGCCAGTAGTGTCCTACCGGGACTAGGGCCCTACGAGCAGCACTTC	CASSVLPGLGPYEQHF
TRBV30	TRBJ2-5	NA	NA	TGTGCCTGGAGTGTACTCGACGGGGAGACCCAGTACTTC	CAWSVLDGETQYF
TRBV3-1/TRBV3-2	TRBJ1-4	NA	NA	TGTGCCAGCAGCCAAGAACTCGGGACACTCAATGAAAAACTGTTTTTT	CASSQELGTLNEKLFF
TRBV6-5	TRBJ1-2	once	NA	TGTGCCAGCAGTTACGGGGGGGCTAACTATGGCTACACCTTC	CASSYGGANYGYTF
TRBV5-6	TRBJ2-7	NA	NA	TGTGCCAGCAGCTCTTTGGGGACTGGAGAGTACGAGCAGTACTTC	CASSSLGTGEYEQYF
TRBV30	TRBJ1-2	once	NA	TGTGCCTGGAGTCTCGCCAACAGGGTCTATGGCTACACCTTC	CAWSLANRVYGYTF
TRBV28	TRBJ2-1	NA	TRBD2	TGTGCCAGCAGTTCAGCGAGCGGGGCCTCCTACAATGAGCAGTTCTTC	CASSSASGASYNEQFF
TRBV19	TRBJ2-1	NA	TRBD1	TGTGCCAGTAGTATAAGTAGTAGGGACAGGGGGAACAATGAGCAGTTCTTC	CASSISSRDRGNNEQFF